These T cell receptor beta chains were read from a single sample in a study of human T cells and chemical hapten exposure. MiXCR, run by TCRdb on the RACE reads, gives a single entry per CDR3 protein. There are approximately 92,000 distinct CDR3 sequences in the sample; about 10% occur only once, and about 3% lies in the top ten. The specimen comprised whole blood, sampled in connection with sensitization to the hapten diphenylcyclopropenone (DPC). These receptors came from a woman aged 35 to 49 with alopecia areata. Some clones in this sample may be carry-over from other donors' samples. CDR3s include the opening cysteine and the closing phenylalanine or tryptophan. D genes are given only for firm matches. Only some rows state a clone size, as once, few, many or a class for expanded clones.

J gene,clone size,V gene,D gene,CDR3 protein,CDR3 DNA
TRBJ2-1,-,TRBV20-1,-,CSARKDESSYNEQFF,TGCAGTGCTAGAAAAGACGAGAGCTCCTACAATGAGCAGTTCTTC
TRBJ2-3,few,TRBV28,TRBD2,CASSSISGVSTDTQYF,TGTGCCAGCAGTTCCATTAGCGGGGTTAGCACAGATACGCAGTATTTT
TRBJ1-4,-,TRBV7-9,TRBD1,CANSQSRDRDPGANEKLFF,TGTGCCAACAGCCAATCGAGGGACAGGGACCCCGGGGCTAATGAAAAACTGTTTTTT
TRBJ1-3,-,TRBV7-9,TRBD1,CASLRDRGPSGNTIYF,TGTGCCAGCCTACGGGACAGGGGCCCCTCTGGAAACACCATATATTTT
TRBJ2-7,few,TRBV6-2/TRBV6-3,-,CASSYSWSYEQYF,TGTGCCAGCAGTTACTCGTGGTCCTACGAGCAGTACTTC
TRBJ2-5,many,TRBV7-2,TRBD2,CASSFSGGPVEAQYF,TGTGCCAGCAGCTTTAGCGGGGGGCCGGTGGAGGCCCAGTACTTC
TRBJ2-5,many,TRBV11-2,-,CASSQGSETQYF,TGTGCCAGCAGCCAGGGGTCTGAGACCCAGTACTTC
TRBJ2-2,-,TRBV19,-,CASSSPGRMSNGELFF,TGTGCCAGTAGTTCACCGGGCCGAATGTCGAACGGGGAGCTGTTTTTT
TRBJ1-2,many,TRBV6-1,-,CASSDVGGAYGYTF,TGTGCCAGCAGTGACGTAGGGGGAGCCTATGGCTACACCTTC
TRBJ1-2,many,TRBV9,-,CASSADQGRPYGYTF,TGTGCCAGCAGCGCTGATCAGGGGCGCCCCTATGGCTACACCTTC
TRBJ2-7,many,TRBV20-1,TRBD2,CTKRPSGRALHEQYF,TGCACCAAACGTCCCAGCGGGAGGGCCCTCCACGAGCAGTACTTC
TRBJ2-3,few,TRBV24-1,-,CATSANPRGVLTSNTQYF,TGTGCCACCAGTGCCAACCCCCGGGGAGTACTAACCTCCAATACGCAGTATTTT
TRBJ2-7,-,TRBV7-2,TRBD2,CASSPLGGRGYEQYF,TGTGCCAGCAGCCCCCTCGGCGGGAGGGGGTACGAGCAGTACTTC
TRBJ2-7,many,TRBV7-2,-,CASSRVSVYEQYF,TGTGCCAGCAGCCGTGTGTCCGTCTACGAGCAGTACTTC